This section outlines one T cell receptor (beta chain) sequence together with its context. These data are taken from a study of blood T cell repertoires in COVID-19. Trimming left V 5 bases short and J 4 bases short, with 9 bases between. The length of the CDR3 is 13 residues. The recovered donors of Cohort 3 showed two negative PCRs, clearance, or symptom resolution. The data were produced by immunoSEQ multiplex PCR, yet TCRdb's version contains in-frame clones alone and is incomplete. The sample contains approximately 200,000 clones, 86% of which appear only once. The rearrangement links TRBV12-3 or TRBV12-4 to TRBJ1-5; possible D gene TRBD1, 6 bases. Material: PBMCs or T cells enriched from blood (not recorded which). The receptor's source is a woman aged 25 to 39 who had recovered from COVID-19. DNA for the CDR3: TGTGCCAGCAGTAGGACAGCGAATCAGCCCCAGCATTTT. This encodes CASSRTANQPQHF.